This TCR beta chain was recorded in a study of shared clonotypes between healthy human individuals. Findings and caveats of the study: An anticipated effect of sequencing depth on clonotype sharing among donors was recognized.

To note about this clone: Its matching antigen is unknown.

Naive CD8 cells lacked CD45RO and underwent positive selection for CCR7, leaving out terminally differentiated effector memory CD45RA+ cells. The authors split each subset's genomic DNA evenly across several immunoSEQ plates. The sorted-subset replicate PCRs were given 150 to 200 ng DNA, which is approximately 30,000 T cell genomes. Original analysis: Junction-only sequences without quality scores came from ImmunoSEQ, so filtering differed. Produced via immunoSEQ multiplex PCR; TCRdb's table is partial and in-frame only. That table is the source of V, J and clone size, and D and trimming were worked out from the DNA. The sample lists about 820,000 clones, around 93% occurring once. Germline V gene data show CDR1 as SGHVS and CDR2 as FNYEAQ. The CDR3 runs to 14 residues. Unmatched junction bases numbered 5, after V lost 4 bases and J lost 4 bases.

This chain links TRBV7-6 with TRBJ2-3; TRBD1 agrees at 7 bases. The TCR comes from a man younger than 40 in good health. The sample comprised naive CD8+ T cells sorted from blood. The CDR3 sequence is CASSSGTGADTQYF. The CDR3 DNA sequence: TGTGCCAGCAGCTCAGGAACAGGGGCAGATACGCAGTATTTT.